This T cell receptor (beta chain) was recorded in a study of blood T cell repertoires in COVID-19. Overall study: COVID-19 samples, acute and convalescent, were from the United States, Italy and Spain. PBMCs, B-cell-depleted T cells, or T cells provided the cDNA or gDNA that made up the material.

The ends were cut back, 2 bases at V and 2 bases at J, with 12 bases in the middle. CDR1 is MNHEY, CDR2 SVGEGT, per germline. The CDR3 is made up of 15 amino acids. Per the study methods: Estimates of nucleated cell counts were drawn from the amplification of reference gene primers. Sequencing was performed with immunoSEQ multiplex PCR; in TCRdb, only in-frame clones are kept and a portion is missing. The DNA was the basis for D and trimming; V, J and clone size are from that table. Of 140,000 to 150,000 clones in the sample, approximately 84% were seen once. The chain couples TRBV6-2 or TRBV6-3 to TRBJ1-2; TRBD1 is a possible D gene (5 bases). What was sequenced was peripheral blood. This receptor was identified in a woman aged 55-75 years with acute or convalescent COVID-19. The CDR3 nucleotides are TGTGCCAGCAGTTACCGTAGGGGATCCAACTATGGCTACACCTTC. This sequence encodes CASSYRRGSNYGYTF.